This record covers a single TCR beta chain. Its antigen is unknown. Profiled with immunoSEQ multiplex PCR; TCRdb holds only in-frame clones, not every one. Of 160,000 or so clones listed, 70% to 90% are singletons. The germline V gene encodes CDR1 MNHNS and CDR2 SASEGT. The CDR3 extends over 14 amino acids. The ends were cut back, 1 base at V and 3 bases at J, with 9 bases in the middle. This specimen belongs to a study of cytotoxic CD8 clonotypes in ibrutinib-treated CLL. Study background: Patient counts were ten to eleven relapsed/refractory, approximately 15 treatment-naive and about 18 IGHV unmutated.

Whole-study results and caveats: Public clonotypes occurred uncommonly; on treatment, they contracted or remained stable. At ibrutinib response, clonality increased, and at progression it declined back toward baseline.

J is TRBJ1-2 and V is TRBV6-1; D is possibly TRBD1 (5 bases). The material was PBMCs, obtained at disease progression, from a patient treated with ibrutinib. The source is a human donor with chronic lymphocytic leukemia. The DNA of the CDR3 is TGTGCCAGCAGTGAAGTTGAGGGGTACTATGGCTACACCTTC. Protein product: CASSEVEGYYGYTF.